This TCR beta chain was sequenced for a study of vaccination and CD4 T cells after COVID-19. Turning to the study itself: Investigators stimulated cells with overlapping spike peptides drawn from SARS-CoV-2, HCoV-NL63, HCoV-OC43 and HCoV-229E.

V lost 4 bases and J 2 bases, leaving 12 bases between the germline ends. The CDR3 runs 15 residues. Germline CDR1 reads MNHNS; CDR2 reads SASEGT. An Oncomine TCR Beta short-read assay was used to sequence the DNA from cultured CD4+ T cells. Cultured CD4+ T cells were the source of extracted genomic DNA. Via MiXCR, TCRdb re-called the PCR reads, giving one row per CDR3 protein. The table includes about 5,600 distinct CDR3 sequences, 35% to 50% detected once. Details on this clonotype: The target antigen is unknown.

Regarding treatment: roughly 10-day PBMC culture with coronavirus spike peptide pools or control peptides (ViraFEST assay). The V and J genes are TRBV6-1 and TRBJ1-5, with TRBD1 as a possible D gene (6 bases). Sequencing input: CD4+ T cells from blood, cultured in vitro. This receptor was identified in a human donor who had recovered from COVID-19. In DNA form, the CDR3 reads TGTGCCAGCAGTGGAGGGGGAGGGGGCAATCAGCCCCAGCATTTT. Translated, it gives CASSGGGGGNQPQHF.